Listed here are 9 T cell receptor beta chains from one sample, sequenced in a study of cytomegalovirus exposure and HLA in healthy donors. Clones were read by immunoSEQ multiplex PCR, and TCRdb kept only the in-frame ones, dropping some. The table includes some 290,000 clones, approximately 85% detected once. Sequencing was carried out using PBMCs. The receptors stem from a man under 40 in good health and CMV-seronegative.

CDR3 region: CASSVDWGLAGAPTDTQYF. CDR3 in DNA: TGTGCCAGCAGCGTGGATTGGGGACTAGCGGGGGCCCCCACAGATACGCAGTATTTT. The chain combines TRBV9 with TRBJ2-3, with TRBD2 identical over 14 bases. Losses at the gene ends were 2 bases for V and 2 bases for J; bases not matched to a gene: 10. Germline V gene data show CDR1 as SGDLS and CDR2 as YYNGEE. This CDR3 is built from 19 residues. The full variable domain, in which reference TRBV9 and TRBJ2-3 provide the parts outside the CDR3, is DSGVTQTPKHLITATGQRVTLRCSPRSGDLSVYWYQQSLDQGLQFLIQYYNGEERAKGNILERFSAQQFPDLHSELNLSSLELGDSALYFCASSVDWGLAGAPTDTQYFGPGTRLTVL.

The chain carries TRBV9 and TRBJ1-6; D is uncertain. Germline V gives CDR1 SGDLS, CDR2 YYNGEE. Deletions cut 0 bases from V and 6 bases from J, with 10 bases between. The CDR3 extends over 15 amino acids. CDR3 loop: CASSVVEGPNSPLHF. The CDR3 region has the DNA TGTGCCAGCAGCGTAGTTGAGGGTCCTAATTCACCCCTCCACTTT.

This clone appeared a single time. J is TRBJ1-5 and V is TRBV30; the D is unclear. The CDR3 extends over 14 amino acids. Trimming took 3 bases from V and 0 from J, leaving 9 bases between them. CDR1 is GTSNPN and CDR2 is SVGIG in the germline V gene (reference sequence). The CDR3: CAWREGPSNQPQHF. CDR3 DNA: TGTGCCTGGAGGGAGGGCCCTAGCAATCAGCCCCAGCATTTT.

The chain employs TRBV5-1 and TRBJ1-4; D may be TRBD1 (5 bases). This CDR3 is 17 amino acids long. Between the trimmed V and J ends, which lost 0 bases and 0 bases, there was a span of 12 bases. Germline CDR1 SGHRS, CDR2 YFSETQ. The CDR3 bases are TGCGCCAGCAGCTTGGGGCCAGGGTCCGCAACTAATGAAAAACTGTTTTTT. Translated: CASSLGPGSATNEKLFF.

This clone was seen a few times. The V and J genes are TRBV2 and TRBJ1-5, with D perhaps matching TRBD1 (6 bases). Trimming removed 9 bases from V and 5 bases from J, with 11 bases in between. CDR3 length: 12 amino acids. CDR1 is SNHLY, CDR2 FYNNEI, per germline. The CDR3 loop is CASRDIYQPQHF. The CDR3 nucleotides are TGTGCCAGTCGGGACATTTATCAGCCCCAGCATTTT.

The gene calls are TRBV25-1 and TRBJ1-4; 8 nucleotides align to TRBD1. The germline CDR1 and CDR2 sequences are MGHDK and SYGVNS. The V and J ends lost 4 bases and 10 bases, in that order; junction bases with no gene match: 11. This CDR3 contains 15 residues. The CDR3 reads CASSAGQEGWGKLFF. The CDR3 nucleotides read TGTGCCAGCAGTGCGGGACAGGAGGGGTGGGGAAAACTGTTTTTT.

The CDR3 DNA follows: TGTGCCAGTAGTTCCAGGGCTAATGAAAAACTGTTTTTT. Amino acids: CASSSRANEKLFF. The chain joins TRBV19 to TRBJ1-4; weak D call: TRBD1 (5 bases). The CDR3 extends over 13 amino acids. The V end was cut by 5 bases, the J end by 3 bases, with 7 bases between. Germline lookup yields CDR1 LNHDA and CDR2 SQIVND (reference sequence).

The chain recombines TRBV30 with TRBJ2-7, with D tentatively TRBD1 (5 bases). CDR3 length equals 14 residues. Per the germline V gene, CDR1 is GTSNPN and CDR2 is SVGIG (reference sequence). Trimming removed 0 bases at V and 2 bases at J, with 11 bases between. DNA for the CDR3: TGTGCCTGGAGTGTACAGGTGGGAACCTACGAGCAGTACTTC. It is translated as CAWSVQVGTYEQYF.

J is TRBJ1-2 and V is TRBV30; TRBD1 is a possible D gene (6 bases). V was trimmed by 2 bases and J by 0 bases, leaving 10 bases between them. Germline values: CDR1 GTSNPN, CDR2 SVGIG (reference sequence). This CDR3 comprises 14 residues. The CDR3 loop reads CAWSSGQTNYGYTF. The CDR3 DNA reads TGTGCCTGGAGTTCCGGACAGACTAACTATGGCTACACCTTC.